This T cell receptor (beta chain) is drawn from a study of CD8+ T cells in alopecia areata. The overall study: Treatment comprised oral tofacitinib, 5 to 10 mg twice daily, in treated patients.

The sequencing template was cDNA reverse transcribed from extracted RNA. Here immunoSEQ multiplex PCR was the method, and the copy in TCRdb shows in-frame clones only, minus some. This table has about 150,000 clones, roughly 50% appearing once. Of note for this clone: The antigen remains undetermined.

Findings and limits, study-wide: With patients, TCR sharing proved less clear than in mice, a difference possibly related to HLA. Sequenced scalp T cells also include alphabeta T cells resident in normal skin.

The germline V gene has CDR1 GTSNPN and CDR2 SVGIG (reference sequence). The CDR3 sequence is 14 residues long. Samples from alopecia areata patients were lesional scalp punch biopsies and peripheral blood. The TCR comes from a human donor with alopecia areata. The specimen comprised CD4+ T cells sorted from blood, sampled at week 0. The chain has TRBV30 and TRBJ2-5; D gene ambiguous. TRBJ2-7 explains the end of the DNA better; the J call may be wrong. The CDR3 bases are TGTGCCTGGAGTCGGTCGGCCGGGTATTACGAGCAGTACTTC. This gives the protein CAWSRSAGYYEQYF.